This T cell receptor (beta chain) was documented in a study of blood T cell repertoires in COVID-19. Study-wide background: PBMCs, B-cell-depleted T cells, or T cells were the source of the cDNA or gDNA that made up the material.

Authors' processing steps: Reference gene primer amplification gave nucleated cell count estimates. Method: immunoSEQ multiplex PCR; TCRdb's copy keeps in-frame clones and lacks some. That table gives V, J and clone size, and the DNA gave D and trimming. Among around 91,000 clones listed, 79% were seen once. V shed 3 bases and J shed 2 bases, with 20 bases lying between them. Germline V gene data show CDR1 as DFQATT and CDR2 as SNEGSKA (reference sequence). The CDR3 sequence is 16 residues long. This chain connects TRBV20-1 to TRBJ2-7, with D possibly matching TRBD2 (6 bases). This TCR was sampled from a woman older than 75 with active or convalescent COVID-19. Specimen: peripheral blood. The CDR3 sequence is CSASSPSVRSPYEQYF. In nucleotides, the CDR3 is TGCAGTGCTAGTTCCCCTAGCGTAAGAAGTCCCTACGAGCAGTACTTC.